This entry lists 7 T cell receptor beta chains sequenced from one sample in a study of identifying expanded T cells in peripheral blood. The table came from immunoSEQ multiplex PCR; TCRdb's copy has only in-frame clones and leaves some out. The profile shows roughly 90,000 clones, approximately 81% of them singletons. Sample: blood. Source of these receptors: a person between 18 and 75 years old in good health.

V is TRBV2 and J is TRBJ2-6, with 8 bases that match TRBD1. This CDR3 contains 15 residues. Germline loops: CDR1 SNHLY, CDR2 FYNNEI. Trimming at V came to 7 bases and at J to 4 bases, leaving 6 bases not matched to a gene. CDR3 sequence: CASTWDRTGANVLTF. CDR3 sequence (DNA): TGTGCCAGCACCTGGGACAGGACCGGGGCCAACGTCCTGACTTTC.

The chain uses TRBV7-9 and TRBJ1-4; D may be TRBD1 (5 bases). Germline values: CDR1 SEHNR, CDR2 FQNEAQ (reference sequence). The CDR3 is 14 amino acids. Trimming left V 3 bases short and J 7 bases short, with 12 bases between. The CDR3 here is CASSFGGLFEKLFF. The CDR3 coding sequence is TGTGCCAGCAGCTTTGGGGGACTATTTGAAAAACTGTTTTTT. Using reference TRBV7-9 and TRBJ1-4 for the parts outside the CDR3, the full variable domain is DTGVSQNPRHKITKRGQNVTFRCDPISEHNRLYWYRQTLGQGPEFLTYFQNEAQLEKSRLLSDRFSAERPKGSFSTLEIQRTEQGDSAMYLCASSFGGLFEKLFFGSGTQLSVL.

The chain recombines TRBV6-4 with TRBJ2-5, with 11 bases lining up with TRBD2. Trimming at V came to 6 bases and at J to 4 bases, leaving 1 base not matched to a gene. Germline V lookup: CDR1 MRHNA, CDR2 SNTAGT. There are 13 residues in the CDR3. This CDR3 is CASSLAGGETQYF. The CDR3 DNA is TGTGCCAGCAGCCTAGCGGGGGGAGAGACCCAGTACTTC.

The chain recombines TRBV30 with TRBJ2-2; 8 nucleotides align to TRBD1. The ends lost 6 bases at V and 0 bases at J; junction bases unmatched: 15. This CDR3 region has 18 residues. Germline V gene data show CDR1 as GTSNPN and CDR2 as SVGIG (reference sequence). CDR3 sequence: CACMRQGSEYPNTGELFF. The DNA of the CDR3 is TGTGCCTGTATGAGACAGGGGTCTGAGTACCCGAACACCGGGGAGCTGTTTTTT.

The V call is TRBV5-1, the J call TRBJ1-1, with TRBD1 matching over 7 bases. This CDR3 has 13 amino acids. Germline V gene data show CDR1 as SGHRS and CDR2 as YFSETQ. V lost 4 bases to trimming and J lost 8 bases; unmatched junction nucleotides: 8. CDR3 DNA: TGCGCCAGCAGCCGGGACAGTATGTCCGAAGCTTTCTTT. Translated: CASSRDSMSEAFF. The full variable domain, in which reference TRBV5-1 and TRBJ1-1 provide the parts outside the CDR3, is KAGVTQTPRYLIKTRGQQVTLSCSPISGHRSVSWYQQTPGQGLQFLFEYFSETQRNKGNFPGRFSGRQFSNSRSEMNVSTLELGDSALYLCASSRDSMSEAFFGQGTRLTVV.

CDR3 amino acids: CASSRTVSNEKLFF. As DNA, the CDR3 is TGTGCCAGCAGCAGGACGGTTAGTAATGAAAAACTGTTTTTT. The gene calls are TRBV7-2 and TRBJ1-4; D is unclear. V gave up 5 bases and J gave up 4 bases, with 11 bases separating them. This CDR3 is 14 amino acids long. The germline gives CDR1 SGHTA, CDR2 FQGNSA.

V usage is TRBV11-2 and J usage is TRBJ2-3, with 7 bases identical to TRBD1. Trimming cost V 5 bases and J 3 bases; bases outside gene matches: 5. CDR3 length: 14 residues. Germline assignment: CDR1 SGHAT and CDR2 FQNNGV. The chain's CDR3 is CASSPPGQTDTQYF. The CDR3 region has the DNA TGTGCCAGCAGCCCACCGGGACAGACAGATACGCAGTATTTT.